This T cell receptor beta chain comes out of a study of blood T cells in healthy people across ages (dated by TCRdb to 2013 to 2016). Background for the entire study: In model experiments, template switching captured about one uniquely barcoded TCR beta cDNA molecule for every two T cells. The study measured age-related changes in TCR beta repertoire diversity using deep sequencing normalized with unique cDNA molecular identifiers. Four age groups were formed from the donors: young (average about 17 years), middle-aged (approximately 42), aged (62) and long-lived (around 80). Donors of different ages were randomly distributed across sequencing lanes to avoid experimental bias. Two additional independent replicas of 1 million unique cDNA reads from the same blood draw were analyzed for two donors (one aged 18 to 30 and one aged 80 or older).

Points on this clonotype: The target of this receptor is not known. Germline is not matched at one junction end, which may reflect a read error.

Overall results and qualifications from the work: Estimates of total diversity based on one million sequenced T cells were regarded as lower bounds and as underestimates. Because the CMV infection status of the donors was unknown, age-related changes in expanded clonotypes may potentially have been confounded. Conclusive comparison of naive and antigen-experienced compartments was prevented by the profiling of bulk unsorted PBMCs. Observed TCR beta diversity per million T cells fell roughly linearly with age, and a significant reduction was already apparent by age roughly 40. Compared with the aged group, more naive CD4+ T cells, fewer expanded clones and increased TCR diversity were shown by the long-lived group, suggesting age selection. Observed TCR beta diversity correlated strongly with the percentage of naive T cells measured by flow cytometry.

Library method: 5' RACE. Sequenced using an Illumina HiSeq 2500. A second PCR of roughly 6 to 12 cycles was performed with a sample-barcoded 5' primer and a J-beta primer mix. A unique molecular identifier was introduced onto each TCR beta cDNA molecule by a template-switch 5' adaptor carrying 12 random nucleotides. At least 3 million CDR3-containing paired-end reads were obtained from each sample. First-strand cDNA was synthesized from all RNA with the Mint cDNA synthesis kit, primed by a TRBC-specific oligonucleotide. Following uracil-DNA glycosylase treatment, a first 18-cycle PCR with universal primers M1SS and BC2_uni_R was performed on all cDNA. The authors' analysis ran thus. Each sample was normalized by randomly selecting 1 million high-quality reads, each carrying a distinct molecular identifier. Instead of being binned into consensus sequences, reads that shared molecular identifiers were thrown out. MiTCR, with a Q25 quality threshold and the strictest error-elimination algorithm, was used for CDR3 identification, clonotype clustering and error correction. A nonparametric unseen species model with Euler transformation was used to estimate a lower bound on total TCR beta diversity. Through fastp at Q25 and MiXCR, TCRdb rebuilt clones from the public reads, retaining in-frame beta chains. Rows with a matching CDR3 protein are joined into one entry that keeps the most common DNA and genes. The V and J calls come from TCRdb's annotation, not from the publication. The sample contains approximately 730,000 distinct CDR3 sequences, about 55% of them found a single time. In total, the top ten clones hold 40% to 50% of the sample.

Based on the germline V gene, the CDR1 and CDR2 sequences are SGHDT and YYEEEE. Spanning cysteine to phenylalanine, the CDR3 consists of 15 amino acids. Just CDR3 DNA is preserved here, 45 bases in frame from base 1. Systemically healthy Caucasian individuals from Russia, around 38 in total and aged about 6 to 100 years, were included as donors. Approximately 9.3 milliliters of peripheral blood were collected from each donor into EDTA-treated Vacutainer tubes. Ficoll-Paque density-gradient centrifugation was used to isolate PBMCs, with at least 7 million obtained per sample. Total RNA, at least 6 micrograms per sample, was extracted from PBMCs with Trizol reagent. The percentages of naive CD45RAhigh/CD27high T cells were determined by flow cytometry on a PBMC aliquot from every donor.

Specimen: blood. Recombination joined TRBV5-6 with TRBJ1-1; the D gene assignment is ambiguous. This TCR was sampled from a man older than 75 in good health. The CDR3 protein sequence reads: CASSSQLPTVREAFF. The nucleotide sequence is TGTGCTAGCAGCTCACAGCTCCCTACTGTGAGGGAAGCTTTCTTT.